This T cell receptor (beta chain) originates from a study of T cells in localized non-small cell lung cancer. Findings and caveats of the study: Multi-region tumor sequencing was not done, so intratumor heterogeneity could not be excluded. A denser population of T cells in blood accompanied longer overall survival.

The data were produced by immunoSEQ multiplex PCR, yet TCRdb's version contains in-frame clones alone and is incomplete. This table holds 1,700 or so clones, about a third found once. In the case of this clone: Its specificity is not known.

V lost 4 bases to trimming and J lost 6 bases; unmatched junction nucleotides: 9. Looked up from germline, CDR1 is SGHRS and CDR2 is YFSETQ. The CDR3 totals 14 residues. This sample comprised normal lung tissue next to the tumor, obtained before any cancer treatment. This sequence was found in a female donor older than 55 with stage II squamous cell lung carcinoma. The V call is TRBV5-1, the J call TRBJ1-1; 7 bases line up with TRBD1. The CDR3 nucleotides read TGCGCCAGCAGCCTACAAACAGGGGCCTCTGAAGCTTTCTTT. Its translation: CASSLQTGASEAFF.